The present T cell receptor beta chain was sequenced within a study of blood T cells in healthy people across ages. The CDR3 covers 15 residues. From germline, CDR1 is SGDLS and CDR2 YYNGEE. Trimming at V came to 6 bases and at J to 3 bases, leaving 9 bases not matched to a gene. A second PCR of about 7 to 12 cycles used a sample-barcoded 5' primer and a J-beta primer mix. TCRdb reprocessed the 5' RACE reads with MiXCR, giving one entry per CDR3 protein. The sample holds fewer than 1,200,000 distinct CDR3 sequences, approximately 25% seen once. The data were also submitted as part of a second study, on T cells of mothers and their children.

The receptor's source is a girl under 10 years old in good health. The sample taken for sequencing was blood. J is TRBJ1-2 and V is TRBV9; TRBD1 aligns across 9 bases. Here the CDR3 reads CASTLGQGLDYGYTF. Here the CDR3 DNA reads TGTGCCAGCACTCTGGGACAGGGACTTGACTATGGCTACACCTTC.